This is a list of T cell receptor beta chains from one sample in a study of cytomegalovirus exposure and HLA in healthy donors. The table came from immunoSEQ multiplex PCR; TCRdb's copy has only in-frame clones and leaves some out. The sample has about 140,000 clones; roughly 83% are singletons. Input material: PBMCs. The receptors here all came from a female donor in good health and CMV-seronegative. Both conserved end residues are part of each CDR3. The order of the fields is D gene, V gene, J gene, CDR3 length, clone size, CDR3 DNA, CDR3 protein. The D gene is left open where the match is weak. The size field is filled for only some rows; it gives once, few, many or a size class.

D: NA; V: TRBV7-8; J: TRBJ2-1; length: 12; size: NA; DNA: TGTGCCAGCAGCTTCCAGGGGCGTGAGCAGTTCTTC; CDR3: CASSFQGREQFF
D: NA; V: TRBV7-9; J: TRBJ1-4; length: 15; size: NA; DNA: TGTGCCAGCAGCGCCGGGCAGGGTGGTACTGAAAAACTGTTTTTT; CDR3: CASSAGQGGTEKLFF
D: TRBD1; V: TRBV7-2; J: TRBJ2-7; length: 16; size: NA; DNA: TGTGCCAGCAGCTCCTGGGACAGGTTGGGCTCCTACGAGCAGTACTTC; CDR3: CASSSWDRLGSYEQYF
D: TRBD1; V: TRBV29-1; J: TRBJ1-2; length: 15; size: NA; DNA: TGCAGCGTTGAAGATAGAGGGACAGGCCACTATGGCTACACCTTC; CDR3: CSVEDRGTGHYGYTF
D: TRBD1; V: TRBV5-1; J: TRBJ2-2; length: 16; size: few; DNA: TGCGCCAGCAGCTTGAGGCGACAGGGGGTGACCGGGGAGCTGTTTTTT; CDR3: CASSLRRQGVTGELFF
D: TRBD1; V: TRBV13; J: TRBJ2-7; length: 14; size: once; DNA: TGTGCCAGCAGCTCCGGGACAGGGACCTACGAGCAGTACTTC; CDR3: CASSSGTGTYEQYF
D: NA; V: TRBV7-9; J: TRBJ2-3; length: 12; size: once; DNA: TGTGCCAGCGCCCCGCGGGATTATACGCAGTATTTT; CDR3: CASAPRDYTQYF
D: TRBD2; V: TRBV4-3; J: TRBJ2-3; length: 17; size: NA; DNA: TGCGCCAGCAGCCAATTTCCAGCGGGGTTTACCACAGATACGCAGTATTTT; CDR3: CASSQFPAGFTTDTQYF
D: NA; V: TRBV20-1; J: TRBJ2-5; length: 10; size: NA; DNA: TGCAGTGCACGGAGAGAGACCCAGTACTTC; CDR3: CSARRETQYF
D: TRBD1; V: TRBV7-2; J: TRBJ1-1; length: 15; size: NA; DNA: TGTGCCAGCAGCGCCCAGGGGGCCGTCAACACTGAAGCTTTCTTT; CDR3: CASSAQGAVNTEAFF
D: NA; V: TRBV19; J: TRBJ1-1; length: 14; size: NA; DNA: TGTGCCAGTAGTATCTTTGGTCGGGTCCCTGAAGCTTTCTTT; CDR3: CASSIFGRVPEAFF
D: TRBD1; V: TRBV30; J: TRBJ1-1; length: 13; size: NA; DNA: TGTGCCTGGAGTGTGGGGCAGGGGGCAGGAGCTTTCTTT; CDR3: CAWSVGQGAGAFF
D: NA; V: TRBV14; J: TRBJ1-5; length: 19; size: NA; DNA: TGTGCCAGCAGGGTGGTTACCGGGTCAAAGCCTGCTAATCATCAACCCCAGCATTTT; CDR3: CASRVVTGSKPANHQPQHF
D: TRBD1; V: TRBV7-2; J: TRBJ2-3; length: 19; size: NA; DNA: TGTGCCAGCAGCAAATACCGGACCGGACAGGAAACAAACACAGATACGCAGTATTTT; CDR3: CASSKYRTGQETNTDTQYF
D: TRBD1; V: TRBV19; J: TRBJ1-5; length: 15; size: NA; DNA: TGTGCCAGTAGTCTCACAGGGGGTCCTCAGCAGCCCCAGCATTTT; CDR3: CASSLTGGPQQPQHF
D: NA; V: TRBV5-5; J: TRBJ2-7; length: 13; size: NA; DNA: TGTGCCAGCAGCTTAACAGACACCTACGAGCAGTACTTC; CDR3: CASSLTDTYEQYF
D: NA; V: TRBV5-1; J: TRBJ1-4; length: 15; size: NA; DNA: TGCGCCAGCAGCTTGCAAGGGGATACTAATGAAAAACTGTTTTTT; CDR3: CASSLQGDTNEKLFF
D: NA; V: TRBV5-8; J: TRBJ1-2; length: 13; size: NA; DNA: TGTGCCAGCAGCTTTGGGGGCGGCTATGGCTACACCTTC; CDR3: CASSFGGGYGYTF
D: NA; V: TRBV27; J: TRBJ2-3; length: 12; size: few; DNA: TGTGCCAGCAGTTCCCAGGGGGATACGCAGTATTTT; CDR3: CASSSQGDTQYF
D: TRBD1; V: TRBV18; J: TRBJ2-1; length: 15; size: NA; DNA: TGTGCCAGCTCAAAGTGGGACAGGGGAGGCAATGAGCAGTTCTTC; CDR3: CASSKWDRGGNEQFF
D: NA; V: TRBV6-5; J: TRBJ1-1; length: 13; size: NA; DNA: TGTGCCAGCACTCCCCCAGGGAACACTGAAGCTTTCTTT; CDR3: CASTPPGNTEAFF
D: NA; V: TRBV30; J: TRBJ1-5; length: 13; size: many; DNA: TGTGCCTGGTCACAGGGAAGCAATCAGCCCCAGCATTTT; CDR3: CAWSQGSNQPQHF
D: TRBD1; V: TRBV5-1; J: TRBJ1-2; length: 15; size: NA; DNA: TGCGCCAGCAGCACTCGGACAGGGAGCAACTATGGCTACACCTTC; CDR3: CASSTRTGSNYGYTF
D: NA; V: TRBV6-6; J: TRBJ1-2; length: 14; size: NA; DNA: TGTGCCAGCAGTCCCCGACAGATTAACTATGGCTACACCTTC; CDR3: CASSPRQINYGYTF
D: NA; V: TRBV7-2; J: TRBJ2-3; length: 15; size: few; DNA: TGTGCCAGCAGCTTAGTCGGGTGGGGCAGAGATGCGCAGTATTTT; CDR3: CASSLVGWGRDAQYF
D: TRBD2; V: TRBV29-1; J: TRBJ2-5; length: 14; size: NA; DNA: TGCAGCGTCGACCCCTCCCGCGGGAGTGAGACCCAGTACTTC; CDR3: CSVDPSRGSETQYF
D: TRBD1; V: TRBV6-5; J: TRBJ2-1; length: 16; size: few; DNA: TGTGCCAGCAGTTACTCCGACAGGGGAGCCTACAATGAGCAGTTCTTC; CDR3: CASSYSDRGAYNEQFF
D: TRBD1; V: TRBV6-5; J: TRBJ1-1; length: 15; size: NA; DNA: TGTGCCAGCAGTTACTTAGGACAGGGGAACACTGAAGCTTTCTTT; CDR3: CASSYLGQGNTEAFF
D: TRBD2; V: TRBV4-3; J: TRBJ2-3; length: 16; size: NA; DNA: TGCGCCAGCAGCCAAGGTCTAGCGGGAGCCACAGATACGCAGTATTTT; CDR3: CASSQGLAGATDTQYF